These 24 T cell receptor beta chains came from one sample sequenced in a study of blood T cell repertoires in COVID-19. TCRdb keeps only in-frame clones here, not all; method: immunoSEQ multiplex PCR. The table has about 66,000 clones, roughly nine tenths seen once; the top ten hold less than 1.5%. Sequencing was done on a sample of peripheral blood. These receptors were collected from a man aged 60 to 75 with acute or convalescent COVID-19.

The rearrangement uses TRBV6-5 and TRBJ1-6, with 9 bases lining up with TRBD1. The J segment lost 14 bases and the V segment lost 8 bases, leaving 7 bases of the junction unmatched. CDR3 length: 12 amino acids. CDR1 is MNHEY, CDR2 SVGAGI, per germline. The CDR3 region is CASGTGKLSLHF. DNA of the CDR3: TGTGCCAGCGGGACAGGGAAGCTATCCCTCCACTTT.

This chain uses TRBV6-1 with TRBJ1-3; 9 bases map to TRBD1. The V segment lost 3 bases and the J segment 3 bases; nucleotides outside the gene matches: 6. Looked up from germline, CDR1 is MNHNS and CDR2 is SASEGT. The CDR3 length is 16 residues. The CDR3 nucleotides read TGTGCCAGCAGTGACCTCCGGGACAGGGTTGGAAACACCATATATTTT. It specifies CASSDLRDRVGNTIYF.

CDR3 in DNA: TGCGCCAGCAGCCAAGTTGCAGGGGCGACTGAAGCTTTCTTT. Translation: CASSQVAGATEAFF. The chain is built from TRBV4-1 and TRBJ1-1, with D possibly matching TRBD1 (6 bases). V was cut by 1 base and J by 5 bases, with 11 bases left in between. The CDR3 spans 14 residues. The germline V gene has CDR1 MGHRA and CDR2 YSYEKL.

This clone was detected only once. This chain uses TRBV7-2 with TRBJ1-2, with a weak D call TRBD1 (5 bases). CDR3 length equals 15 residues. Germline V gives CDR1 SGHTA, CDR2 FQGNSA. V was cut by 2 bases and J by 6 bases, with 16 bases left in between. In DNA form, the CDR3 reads TGTGCCAGCAGCTTAATGCGGGGCCTCGGACATGGCTACACCTTC. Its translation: CASSLMRGLGHGYTF.

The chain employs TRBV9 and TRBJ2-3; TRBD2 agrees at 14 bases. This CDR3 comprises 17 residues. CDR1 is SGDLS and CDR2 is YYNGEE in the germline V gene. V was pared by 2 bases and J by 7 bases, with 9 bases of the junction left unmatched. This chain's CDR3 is CASSVGRLAGGLNTQYF. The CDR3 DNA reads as TGTGCCAGCAGCGTTGGGAGACTAGCGGGGGGGCTAAATACGCAGTATTTT.

CDR3 sequence (DNA): TGTGCCATCAGTGAGTCCGGACAGGGGTCCACCTACGAGCAGTACTTC. Translated: CAISESGQGSTYEQYF. The gene calls are TRBV10-3 and TRBJ2-7; 9 bases fit TRBD1. Germline V gene lookup returns CDR1 ENHRY and CDR2 SYGVKD. V shed 0 bases, J shed 2 bases, and the junction held 5 bases outside the gene matches. The CDR3 length is 16 residues.

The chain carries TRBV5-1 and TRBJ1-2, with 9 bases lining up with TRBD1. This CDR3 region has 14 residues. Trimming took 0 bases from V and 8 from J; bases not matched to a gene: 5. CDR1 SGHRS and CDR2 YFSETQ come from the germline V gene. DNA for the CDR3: TGCGCCAGCAGCTTGGACGGACAGGGGCGAGGCTACACCTTC. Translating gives CASSLDGQGRGYTF.

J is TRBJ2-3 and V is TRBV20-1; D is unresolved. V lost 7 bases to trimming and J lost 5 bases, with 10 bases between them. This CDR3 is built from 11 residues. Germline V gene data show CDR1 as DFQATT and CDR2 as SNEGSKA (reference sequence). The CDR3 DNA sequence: TGCAGTGTTCTAAAACTAGATACGCAGTATTTT. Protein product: CSVLKLDTQYF.

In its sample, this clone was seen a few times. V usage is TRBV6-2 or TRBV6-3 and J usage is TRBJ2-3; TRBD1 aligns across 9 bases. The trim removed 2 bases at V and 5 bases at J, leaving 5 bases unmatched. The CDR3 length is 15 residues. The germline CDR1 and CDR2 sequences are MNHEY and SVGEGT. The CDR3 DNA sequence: TGTGCCAGCAGTTACCCCGGACAGGGGCAAGATACGCAGTATTTT. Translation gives CASSYPGQGQDTQYF.

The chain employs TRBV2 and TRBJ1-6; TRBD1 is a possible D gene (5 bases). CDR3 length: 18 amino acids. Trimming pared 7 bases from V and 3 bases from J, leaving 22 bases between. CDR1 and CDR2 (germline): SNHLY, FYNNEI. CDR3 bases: TGTGCCAGCAAGAGAGAATACGGGGGAAATGTCTATAATTCACCCCTCCACTTT. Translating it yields CASKREYGGNVYNSPLHF.

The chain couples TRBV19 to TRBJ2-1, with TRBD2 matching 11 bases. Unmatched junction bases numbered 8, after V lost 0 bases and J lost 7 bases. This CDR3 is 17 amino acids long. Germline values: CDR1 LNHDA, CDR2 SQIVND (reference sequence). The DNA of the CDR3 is TGTGCCAGTAGTATAGATCTAGCGGGGGGATCTCTTAATGAGCAGTTCTTC. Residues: CASSIDLAGGSLNEQFF.

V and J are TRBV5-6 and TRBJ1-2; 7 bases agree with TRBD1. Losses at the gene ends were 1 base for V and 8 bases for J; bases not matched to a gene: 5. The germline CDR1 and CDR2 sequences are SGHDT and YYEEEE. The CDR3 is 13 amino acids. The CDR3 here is CASSLRGGDGYTF. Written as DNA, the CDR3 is TGTGCCAGCAGCTTGAGAGGGGGCGACGGCTACACCTTC.

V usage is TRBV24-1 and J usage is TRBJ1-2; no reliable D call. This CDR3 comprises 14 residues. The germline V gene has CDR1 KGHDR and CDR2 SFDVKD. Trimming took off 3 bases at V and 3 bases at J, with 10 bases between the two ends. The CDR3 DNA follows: TGTGCCACCAGTGATCCCGGGATTCACTATGGCTACACCTTC. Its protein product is CATSDPGIHYGYTF.

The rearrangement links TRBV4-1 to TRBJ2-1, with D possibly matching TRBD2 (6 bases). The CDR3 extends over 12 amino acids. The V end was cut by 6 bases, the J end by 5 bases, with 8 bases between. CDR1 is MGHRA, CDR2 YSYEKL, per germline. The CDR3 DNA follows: TGCGCCAGCAGGGGAGGCAACAATGAGCAGTTCTTC. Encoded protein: CASRGGNNEQFF.

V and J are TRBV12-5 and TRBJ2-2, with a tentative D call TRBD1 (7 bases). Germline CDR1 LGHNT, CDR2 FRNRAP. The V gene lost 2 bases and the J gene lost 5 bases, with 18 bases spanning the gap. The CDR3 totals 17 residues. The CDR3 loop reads CASGLFPQGGRTGELFF. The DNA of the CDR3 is TGTGCTAGTGGTTTGTTCCCGCAGGGGGGAAGGACCGGGGAGCTGTTTTTT.

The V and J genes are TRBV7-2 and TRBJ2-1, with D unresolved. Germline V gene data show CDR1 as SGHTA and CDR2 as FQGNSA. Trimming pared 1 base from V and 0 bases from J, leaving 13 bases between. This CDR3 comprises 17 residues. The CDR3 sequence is CASSLGRVPSSYNEQFF. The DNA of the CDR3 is TGTGCCAGCAGCTTAGGACGGGTTCCCAGCTCCTACAATGAGCAGTTCTTC. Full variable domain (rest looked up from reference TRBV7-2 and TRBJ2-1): GAGVSQSPSNKVTEKGKDVELRCDPISGHTALYWYRQSLGQGLEFLIYFQGNSAPDKSGLPSDRFSAERTGGSVSTLTIQRTQQEDSAVYLCASSLGRVPSSYNEQFFGPGTRLTVL.

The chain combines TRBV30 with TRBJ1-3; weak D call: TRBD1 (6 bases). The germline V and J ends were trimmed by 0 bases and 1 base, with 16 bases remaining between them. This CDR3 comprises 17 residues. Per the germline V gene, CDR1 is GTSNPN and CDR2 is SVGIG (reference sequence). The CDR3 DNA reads TGTGCCTGGAGTGTTTTGAATTTGGGGGCTTCTGGAAACACCATATATTTT. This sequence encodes CAWSVLNLGASGNTIYF. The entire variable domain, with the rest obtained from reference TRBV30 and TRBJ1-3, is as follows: SQTIHQWPATLVQPVGSPLSLECTVEGTSNPNLYWYRQAAGRGLQLLFYSVGIGQISSEVPQNLSASRPQDRQFILSSKKLLLSDSGFYLCAWSVLNLGASGNTIYFGEGSWLTVV.

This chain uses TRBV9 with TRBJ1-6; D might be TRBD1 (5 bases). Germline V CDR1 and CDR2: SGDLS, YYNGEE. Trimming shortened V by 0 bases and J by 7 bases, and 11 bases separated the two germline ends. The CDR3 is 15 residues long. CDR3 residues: CASSVVGARNSPLHF. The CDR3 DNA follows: TGTGCCAGCAGCGTAGTAGGGGCAAGGAATTCACCCCTCCACTTT.

CDR3 DNA sequence: TGTGCCAGCAGCTTGCCCCAGGGGGCTCAAAATTCACCCCTCCACTTT. As protein: CASSLPQGAQNSPLHF. The chain carries TRBV5-4 and TRBJ1-6; 8 bases match TRBD1. V lost 1 base, J lost 7 bases, and 7 bases stayed unmatched. This CDR3 is built from 16 residues. Germline V gene sequence: CDR1 SGHNT, CDR2 YYREEE (reference sequence).

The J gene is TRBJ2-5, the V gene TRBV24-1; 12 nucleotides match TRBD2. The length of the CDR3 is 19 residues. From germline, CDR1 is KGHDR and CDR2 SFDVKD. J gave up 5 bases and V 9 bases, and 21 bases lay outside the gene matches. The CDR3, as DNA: TGTGCCACCTCAACCTCAAGACTAGCGGGGGTCTCCGCAGGGGAGACCCAGTACTTC. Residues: CATSTSRLAGVSAGETQYF.

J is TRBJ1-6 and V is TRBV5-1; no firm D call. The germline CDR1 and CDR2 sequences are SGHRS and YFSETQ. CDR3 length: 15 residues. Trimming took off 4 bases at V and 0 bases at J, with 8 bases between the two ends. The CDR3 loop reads CASSRESSYNSPLHF. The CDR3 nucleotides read TGCGCCAGCAGCCGCGAGAGCTCCTATAATTCACCCCTCCACTTT.

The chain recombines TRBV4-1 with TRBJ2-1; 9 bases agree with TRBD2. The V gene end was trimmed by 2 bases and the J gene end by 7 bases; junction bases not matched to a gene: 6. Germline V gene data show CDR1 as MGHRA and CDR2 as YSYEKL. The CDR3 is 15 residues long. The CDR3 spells CASSQRRGGINEQFF. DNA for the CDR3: TGCGCCAGCAGCCAAAGGCGGGGGGGCATAAATGAGCAGTTCTTC.

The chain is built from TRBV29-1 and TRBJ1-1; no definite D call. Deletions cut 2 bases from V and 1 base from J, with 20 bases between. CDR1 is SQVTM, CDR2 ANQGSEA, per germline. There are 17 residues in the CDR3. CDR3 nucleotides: TGCAGCGTTGAACCCCAAGAACATACGGGAGCGAACACTGAAGCTTTCTTT. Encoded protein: CSVEPQEHTGANTEAFF.

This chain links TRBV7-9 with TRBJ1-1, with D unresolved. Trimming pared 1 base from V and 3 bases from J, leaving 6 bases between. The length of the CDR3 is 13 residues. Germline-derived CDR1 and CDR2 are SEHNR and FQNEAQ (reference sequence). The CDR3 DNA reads TGTGCCAGCAGCTTAGAGGCGGACACTGAAGCTTTCTTT. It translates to CASSLEADTEAFF.